This T cell receptor (beta chain) was sequenced for a study of cytomegalovirus exposure and HLA in healthy donors. Study-level findings and limits: Earlier results showed most TCR beta V segments being productive about 90% or about 30% of the time.

The PCR made use of 60 Vbeta and 13 Jbeta primers. Only in-frame clones appear in the TCRdb table, and some are missing; sequencing was by immunoSEQ multiplex PCR. Among under 200,000 clones, 86% were seen once, and the ten largest hold nearly 2%. To note about this clone: Its antigen is as yet unknown.

Trimming left V 1 base short and J 1 base short, with 17 bases between. The CDR3 has 18 amino acids. Germline CDR1 and CDR2: SGHAT and FQNNGV. This rearrangement joins TRBV11-2 to TRBJ1-3, with D possibly being TRBD1 (5 bases). Input material: PBMCs. This clonotype was obtained from a woman aged 18-35 years in good health and CMV-seronegative. CDR3 sequence: CASSLALYLRVSGNTIYF. CDR3 DNA: TGTGCCAGCAGCTTAGCTCTCTACCTCAGGGTTTCTGGAAACACCATATATTTT. Full variable domain (remainder filled in from reference TRBV11-2 and TRBJ1-3): EAGVAQSPRYKIIEKRQSVAFWCNPISGHATLYWYQQILGQGPKLLIQFQNNGVVDDSQLPKDRFSAERLKGVDSTLKIQPAKLEDSAVYLCASSLALYLRVSGNTIYFGEGSWLTVV.